The rows below give T cell receptor beta chains drawn from one sample of a study of regulatory T cells in long-lasting Graves disease. TCRdb re-called the multiplex PCR reads through MiXCR, storing one row per CDR3 protein. This sample has roughly 530,000 distinct CDR3 sequences, with 16% found just once. These data also formed part of another study, on T cells in Graves' hyperthyroidism and ophthalmopathy.

The sequences come from peripheral blood mononuclear cells (PBMCs), collected at new diagnosis, from a patient treated with antithyroid drugs. The receptors shown here come from a woman aged 40-65 years with Graves disease. CDR3s include the opening cysteine and the closing phenylalanine or tryptophan. The order of the fields is V gene, D gene, CDR3 protein. D genes are given only for firm matches.

v_call: TRBV2; d_call: -; cdr3_aa: CASNPLTNPKISYEQYF
v_call: TRBV3-1; d_call: -; cdr3_aa: CASSQSTGGAFF
v_call: TRBV4-1; d_call: TRBD1; cdr3_aa: CASSQGQDISYEQYF
v_call: TRBV7-9; d_call: TRBD2; cdr3_aa: CASSPRLAQSYNEQFF
v_call: TRBV2; d_call: -; cdr3_aa: CASSPGQGFEAFF
v_call: TRBV20-1; d_call: TRBD2; cdr3_aa: CSALGGERDIQYF
v_call: TRBV9; d_call: -; cdr3_aa: CASSLAPSGSSGNTIYF
v_call: TRBV5-4; d_call: -; cdr3_aa: CASSSPPRGDEQFF
v_call: TRBV25-1; d_call: TRBD1; cdr3_aa: CASRSYLGTGGTDTQYF
v_call: TRBV19; d_call: TRBD2; cdr3_aa: CASSLGGGAYEQFF
v_call: TRBV19; d_call: TRBD1; cdr3_aa: CASSGPGQGFHGYTF
v_call: TRBV12-3/TRBV12-4; d_call: -; cdr3_aa: CASSFVSFGGYTF